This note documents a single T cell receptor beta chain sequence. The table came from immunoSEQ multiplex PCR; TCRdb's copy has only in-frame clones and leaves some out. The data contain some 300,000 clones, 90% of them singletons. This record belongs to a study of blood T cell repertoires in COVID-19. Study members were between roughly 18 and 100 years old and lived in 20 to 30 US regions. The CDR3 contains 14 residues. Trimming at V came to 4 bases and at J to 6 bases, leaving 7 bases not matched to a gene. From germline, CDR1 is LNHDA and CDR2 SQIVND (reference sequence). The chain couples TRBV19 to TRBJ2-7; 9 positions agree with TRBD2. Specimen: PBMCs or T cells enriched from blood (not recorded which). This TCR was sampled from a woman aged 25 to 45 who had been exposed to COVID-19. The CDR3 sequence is CASSTTSGWAEQYF. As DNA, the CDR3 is TGTGCCAGTAGTACAACTAGCGGGTGGGCCGAGCAGTACTTC.